This is a list of T cell receptor beta chains from one sample in a study of identical twins. TCRdb independently ran MiXCR on the 5' RACE reads; one entry per CDR3 protein. Of more than 1.5 million distinct CDR3 sequences in the sample, about 31% were seen once. Sequenced input: cord blood. The receptors shown here come from a newborn girl in good health. The CDR3 runs from the conserved cysteine through the conserved F or W. D genes are given only for firm matches. Clone size is not always given. Where it is, it says once, few, many or a class for expanded clones.

v_call: TRBV18
d_call: NA
j_call: TRBJ2-1
clone_size: NA
cdr3_nt: TGTGCCAGCTCACCACTGGCTAGCCAAAGCTCCTACAATGAGCAGTTCTTC
cdr3_aa: CASSPLASQSSYNEQFF

v_call: TRBV3-1
d_call: NA
j_call: TRBJ1-2
clone_size: once
cdr3_nt: TGTGCCAGCAGGCGAGAAGGGGCCGCTATGGGCTACACCTTC
cdr3_aa: CASRREGAAMGYTF

v_call: TRBV24-1
d_call: NA
j_call: TRBJ2-3
clone_size: few
cdr3_nt: TGTGCCACCAGTGATTTGGGGGGTGGCTTGGGGACAGATACGCAGTATTTT
cdr3_aa: CATSDLGGGLGTDTQYF

v_call: TRBV20-1
d_call: NA
j_call: TRBJ2-1
clone_size: NA
cdr3_nt: TGCAGTGCTAGAGATGGGACTCAGGTGTACAATGAGCAGTTCTTC
cdr3_aa: CSARDGTQVYNEQFF

v_call: TRBV9
d_call: NA
j_call: TRBJ2-3
clone_size: many
cdr3_nt: TGTGCCAGCAGCGTAGATCAGGGCACAGATACGCAGTATTTT
cdr3_aa: CASSVDQGTDTQYF

v_call: TRBV25-1
d_call: NA
j_call: TRBJ2-1
clone_size: few
cdr3_nt: TGTGCCAGCAGTGAATATCGGGGCCACAATGAGCAGTTCTTC
cdr3_aa: CASSEYRGHNEQFF

v_call: TRBV6-6
d_call: TRBD1
j_call: TRBJ1-3
clone_size: NA
cdr3_nt: TGTGCCAGCAGCAACCCGAGGGACAGCTCTGGAAACACCATATATTTT
cdr3_aa: CASSNPRDSSGNTIYF

v_call: TRBV27
d_call: NA
j_call: TRBJ2-1
clone_size: few
cdr3_nt: TGTGCCAGCAGACTTAGCGGCCCTTCCTACAATGAGCAGTTCTTC
cdr3_aa: CASRLSGPSYNEQFF

v_call: TRBV28
d_call: NA
j_call: TRBJ2-7
clone_size: NA
cdr3_nt: TGTGCCAGCAGTTTATACCACTTGGTTCGCTACGAGCAGTACTTC
cdr3_aa: CASSLYHLVRYEQYF

v_call: TRBV18
d_call: TRBD1
j_call: TRBJ1-2
clone_size: many
cdr3_nt: TGTGCCAGCAGTCCCGACAGGGACTATGGCTACACCTTC
cdr3_aa: CASSPDRDYGYTF

v_call: TRBV29-1
d_call: NA
j_call: TRBJ2-7
clone_size: many
cdr3_nt: TGCAGCGTTGACGTTGGTCCCGAGCAGTACTTC
cdr3_aa: CSVDVGPEQYF

v_call: TRBV12-3/TRBV12-4
d_call: NA
j_call: TRBJ1-2
clone_size: few
cdr3_nt: TGTGCCAGCAGTGCAACGACAGGCTATGGCTACACCTTC
cdr3_aa: CASSATTGYGYTF

v_call: TRBV7-2
d_call: NA
j_call: TRBJ2-5
clone_size: NA
cdr3_nt: TGTGCCAGCAGCCCGGGGGCGGCCCTCTTGGAGCAGTACTTC
cdr3_aa: CASSPGAALLEQYF

v_call: TRBV21-1
d_call: NA
j_call: TRBJ2-4
clone_size: few
cdr3_nt: TGTGCCAGCAGCAAAGAACATGTAAACATTCAGTACTTC
cdr3_aa: CASSKEHVNIQYF

v_call: TRBV7-9
d_call: NA
j_call: TRBJ2-2
clone_size: NA
cdr3_nt: TGTGCCAGCAGCTTAACCACAGGGATGGGCACCGGGGAGCTGTTTTTT
cdr3_aa: CASSLTTGMGTGELFF

v_call: TRBV3-1
d_call: NA
j_call: TRBJ2-3
clone_size: few
cdr3_nt: TGTGCCAGCAGACATGGGACTTTACTCACAGATACGCAGTATTTT
cdr3_aa: CASRHGTLLTDTQYF

v_call: TRBV20-1
d_call: TRBD2
j_call: TRBJ2-1
clone_size: NA
cdr3_nt: TGCAGTGCTAGAGATGTCCTGACTAGCGGGAGGTACAATGAGCAGTTCTTC
cdr3_aa: CSARDVLTSGRYNEQFF